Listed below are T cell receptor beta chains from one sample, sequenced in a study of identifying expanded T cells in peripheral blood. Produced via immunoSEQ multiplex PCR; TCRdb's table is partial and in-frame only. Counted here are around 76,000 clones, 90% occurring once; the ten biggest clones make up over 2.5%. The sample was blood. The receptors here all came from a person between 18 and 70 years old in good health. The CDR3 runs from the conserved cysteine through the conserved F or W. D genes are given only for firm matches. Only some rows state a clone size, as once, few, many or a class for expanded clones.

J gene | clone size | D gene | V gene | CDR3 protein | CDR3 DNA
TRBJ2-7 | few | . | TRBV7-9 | CASSFTTGPREQYF | TGTGCCAGCAGCTTTACGACAGGCCCGAGGGAGCAGTACTTC
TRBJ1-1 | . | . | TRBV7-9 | CASSWGSGYTEAFF | TGTGCCAGCAGCTGGGGGTCGGGGTACACTGAAGCTTTCTTT
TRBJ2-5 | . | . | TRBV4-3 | CASSQEGQGRETQYF | TGCGCCAGCAGCCAAGAGGGCCAGGGTAGAGAGACCCAGTACTTC
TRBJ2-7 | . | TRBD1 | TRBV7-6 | CASRPDRVSHEQYF | TGTGCCAGCAGGCCGGACAGGGTTAGTCACGAGCAGTACTTC
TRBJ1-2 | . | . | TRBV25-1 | CASSEFNSPGQGPNGYTF | TGTGCCAGCAGTGAATTTAATAGCCCAGGGCAGGGGCCGAATGGCTACACCTTC
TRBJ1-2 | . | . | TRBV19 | CASSHRDKGYTF | TGTGCCAGTAGTCACAGGGATAAGGGCTACACCTTC
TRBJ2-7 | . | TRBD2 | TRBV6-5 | CASRHSGRDFHEQYF | TGTGCCAGCAGACATAGCGGGAGGGACTTCCACGAGCAGTACTTC
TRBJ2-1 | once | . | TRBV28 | CASSSDKRLYNEQFF | TGTGCCAGCAGTTCTGATAAAAGACTCTACAATGAGCAGTTCTTC
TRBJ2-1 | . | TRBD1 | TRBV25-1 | CASSDPGQGAIEQFF | TGTGCCAGCAGTGATCCGGGACAGGGGGCGATTGAGCAGTTCTTC
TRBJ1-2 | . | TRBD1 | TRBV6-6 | CASSRGTASNGYTF | TGTGCCAGCAGCCGAGGGACAGCTTCAAATGGCTACACCTTC
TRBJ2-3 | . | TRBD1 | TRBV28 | CASRGTGASTDTQYF | TGTGCCAGCAGAGGGACAGGGGCCTCCACAGATACGCAGTATTTT
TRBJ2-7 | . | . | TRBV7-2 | CASSLRLIPSYEQYF | TGTGCCAGCAGCCTTAGACTAATACCAAGCTACGAGCAGTACTTC
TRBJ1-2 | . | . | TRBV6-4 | CASSEGRNYGYTF | TGTGCCAGCAGTGAGGGACGAAACTATGGCTACACCTTC
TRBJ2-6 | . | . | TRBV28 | CASSFYSALSGANVLTF | TGTGCCAGCAGTTTCTATTCGGCCCTCTCTGGGGCCAACGTCCTGACTTTC